The 24 T cell receptor beta chains reported below all come from one sample, sequenced in a study of CD8+ T cells in alopecia areata. Treatment in this sample: oral pan-JAK inhibitor, 5-10 mg twice daily. Extraction and reverse transcription of RNA yielded cDNA as the sequencing template. TCRdb's table, derived via immunoSEQ multiplex PCR, lists solely in-frame clones and lacks some. This sample has approximately 300,000 clones; nearly 60% occur once, and the top ten carry approximately 1.7%. Material: CD4+ T cells sorted from blood, obtained at week 24, from a patient treated with tofacitinib. Source of these receptors: a human donor with alopecia areata.

V and J are TRBV19 and TRBJ2-5; the D gene is possibly TRBD1 (6 bases). V was cut by 7 bases and J by 2 bases, with 11 bases left in between. The CDR3 length is 13 residues. Germline V gene data show CDR1 as LNHDA and CDR2 as SQIVND (reference sequence). For the CDR3, the DNA is TGTGCCAGTACCCAGGGGATACAAGAGACCCAGTACTTC. This gives the protein CASTQGIQETQYF.

This clone has only a few counts. The rearrangement uses TRBV7-9 and TRBJ2-1; 8 bases are a match to TRBD2. Germline V gene sequence: CDR1 SEHNR, CDR2 FQNEAQ (reference sequence). The CDR3 runs to 14 residues. Losses at the gene ends were 5 bases for V and 5 bases for J; bases not matched to a gene: 5. The CDR3 DNA is TGTGCCAGCAGCGGTGAGCGGGGGCACAATGAGCAGTTCTTC. This translates into CASSGERGHNEQFF.

The CDR3: CASSGTHSGANVLTF. The DNA of the CDR3 is TGTGCCAGCAGCGGGACTCACTCTGGGGCCAACGTCCTGACTTTC. V usage is TRBV9 and J usage is TRBJ2-6; possible D gene TRBD2, 5 bases. The CDR3 runs 15 residues. The V gene's germline CDR1 is SGDLS and CDR2 YYNGEE. The V end was cut by 3 bases, the J end by 0 bases, with 7 bases between.

The V gene is TRBV20-1, the J gene TRBJ2-7; D remains ambiguous. CDR1 is DFQATT and CDR2 is SNEGSKA in the germline V gene (reference sequence). The CDR3 totals 10 residues. V was clipped by 4 bases and J by 6 bases, with 7 bases between them. CDR3 bases: TGCAGTGCTACCGAGGTCGAGCAGTACTTC. Protein sequence: CSATEVEQYF.

In its sample, this clone was seen a few times. The rearrangement uses TRBV7-9 and TRBJ1-6; D not certain. The CDR3 is made up of 16 amino acids. V was clipped by 5 bases and J by 6 bases, with 17 bases between them. Per the germline V gene, CDR1 is SEHNR and CDR2 is FQNEAQ (reference sequence). The CDR3: CASSPDGVGGNSPLHF. The DNA of the CDR3 is TGTGCCAGCAGCCCAGATGGGGTGGGTGGTAATTCACCCCTCCACTTT.

V gene TRBV25-1 combines with J gene TRBJ2-3; D call uncertain. Germline CDR1 is MGHDK and CDR2 is SYGVNS. V lost 2 bases and J 7 bases, leaving 7 bases between the germline ends. The CDR3 is made up of 12 amino acids. The CDR3 DNA follows: TGTGCCAGCAGTGAAATCGGACATACGCAGTATTTT. It codes for CASSEIGHTQYF.

This clone was seen a few times. This sequence joins TRBV5-1 and TRBJ2-1; the match to TRBD1 covers 10 bases. The CDR3 runs 15 residues. Losses at the gene ends were 4 bases for V and 5 bases for J; bases not matched to a gene: 6. Germline CDR1 reads SGHRS; CDR2 reads YFSETQ. In DNA form, the CDR3 reads TGCGCCAGCAGCGGGACAGGGGCGACTCACAATGAGCAGTTCTTC. The encoded protein is CASSGTGATHNEQFF. The full variable domain, with the rest looked up from reference TRBV5-1 and TRBJ2-1, is KAGVTQTPRYLIKTRGQQVTLSCSPISGHRSVSWYQQTPGQGLQFLFEYFSETQRNKGNFPGRFSGRQFSNSRSEMNVSTLELGDSALYLCASSGTGATHNEQFFGPGTRLTVL.

V and J are TRBV2 and TRBJ1-3; 8 nucleotides match TRBD1. This CDR3 region has 15 residues. Losses at the gene ends were 6 bases for V and 2 bases for J; bases not matched to a gene: 6. Germline CDR1 reads SNHLY; CDR2 reads FYNNEI. The CDR3 DNA reads TGTGCCAGCAGGAGACAGGGGAGCCCTGGAAACACCATATATTTT. The encoded protein is CASRRQGSPGNTIYF.

The V and J genes are TRBV28 and TRBJ2-7, with 10 bases aligning to TRBD1. The CDR3 is made up of 15 amino acids. After removal of 6 bases from V and 5 bases from J, the junction contained 10 bases not matched to a gene. Per germline, CDR1 MDHEN and CDR2 SYDVKM. The CDR3 is CASRKSGTGVDEQYF. The DNA for the CDR3 is TGTGCCAGCAGAAAATCCGGGACAGGGGTCGACGAGCAGTACTTC.

V is TRBV18 and J is TRBJ2-5; D not certain. Trimming took 5 bases from V and 2 from J, leaving 9 bases between them. The CDR3 is made up of 13 amino acids. Per germline, CDR1 KGHSH and CDR2 LQKENI. The CDR3 sequence is CASSTAWQETQYF. Here the CDR3 DNA reads TGTGCCAGCTCAACGGCGTGGCAAGAGACCCAGTACTTC.

This chain links TRBV5-4 with TRBJ1-2; D is possibly TRBD1 (6 bases). Germline V gene lookup returns CDR1 SGHNT and CDR2 YYREEE (reference sequence). The CDR3 is made up of 16 amino acids. V lost 5 bases, J lost 7 bases, and 24 bases lay in between. CDR3 region: CASRPGAQGGGFGYTF. CDR3 coding DNA: TGTGCCAGCAGACCCGGTGCACAGGGCGGCGGGTTTGGCTACACCTTC.

This clone was found a few times. The V gene is TRBV6-5, the J gene TRBJ1-1; 9 positions agree with TRBD1. From germline, CDR1 is MNHEY and CDR2 SVGAGI. The CDR3 length is 16 residues. After removal of 0 bases from V and 11 bases from J, the junction contained 13 bases not matched to a gene. CDR3 sequence: CASSYSRTGASFGAFF. The CDR3, as DNA: TGTGCCAGCAGTTACTCACGGACAGGGGCTAGTTTTGGTGCTTTCTTT.

The chain recombines TRBV7-2 with TRBJ1-2; TRBD1 matches at 7 bases. The junction had 7 bases not matched to a gene; V was cut back by 5 bases and J by 1 base. CDR3 size: 15 residues. Germline V CDR1 and CDR2: SGHTA, FQGNSA. The CDR3 sequence is CASSIQTGFNYGYTF. DNA for the CDR3: TGTGCCAGCAGCATCCAGACAGGGTTTAACTATGGCTACACCTTC.

The chain has TRBV9 and TRBJ2-1, with unresolved D. This CDR3 region has 14 residues. V lost 0 bases, J lost 5 bases, and 9 bases lay in between. The germline V gene encodes CDR1 SGDLS and CDR2 YYNGEE. The CDR3 DNA reads TGTGCCAGCAGCGTAGATGCCATTAACAATGAGCAGTTCTTC. It codes for CASSVDAINNEQFF.

J is TRBJ2-7 and V is TRBV30; TRBD2 matches at 7 bases. Germline CDR1 reads GTSNPN; CDR2 reads SVGIG (reference sequence). Trimming cost V 4 bases and J 2 bases; bases outside gene matches: 11. CDR3 length: 15 amino acids. The CDR3 protein is CAWTRRSGDPYEQYF. CDR3 nucleotides: TGTGCCTGGACCCGACGGAGCGGGGACCCCTACGAGCAGTACTTC.

Only one count was recorded for this clone. The gene calls are TRBV30 and TRBJ1-1; D might be TRBD1 (5 bases). The CDR3 totals 14 residues. The germline CDR1 and CDR2 sequences are GTSNPN and SVGIG (reference sequence). V lost 3 bases, J lost 3 bases, and 14 bases lay in between. DNA for the CDR3: TGTGCCTGGAGAAAAATGGCGGGGCACACTGAAGCTTTCTTT. This codes for CAWRKMAGHTEAFF. Supplemented by reference TRBV30 and TRBJ1-1, the full variable domain reads SQTIHQWPATLVQPVGSPLSLECTVEGTSNPNLYWYRQAAGRGLQLLFYSVGIGQISSEVPQNLSASRPQDRQFILSSKKLLLSDSGFYLCAWRKMAGHTEAFFGQGTRLTVV.

The V gene is TRBV7-2, the J gene TRBJ1-1, with D unresolved. Germline CDR1 and CDR2: SGHTA and FQGNSA. This CDR3 is built from 15 residues. The V end was cut by 1 base, the J end by 1 base, with 10 bases between. CDR3 sequence (DNA): TGTGCCAGCAGCTTAGTCCCAGGAGCGAACACTGAAGCTTTCTTT. Translated, it gives CASSLVPGANTEAFF.

This chain joins TRBV5-1 and TRBJ2-1; the D is unclear. V lost 4 bases, J lost 3 bases, and 5 bases lay in between. The CDR3 runs to 12 residues. From germline, CDR1 is SGHRS and CDR2 YFSETQ. This CDR3 reads CASSPNYNEQFF. The CDR3 coding sequence is TGCGCCAGCAGCCCGAACTACAATGAGCAGTTCTTC.

V usage is TRBV7-9 and J usage is TRBJ1-5; D is unclear. Per the germline V gene, CDR1 is SEHNR and CDR2 is FQNEAQ (reference sequence). The CDR3 totals 16 residues. Trimming cost V 5 bases and J 2 bases, with 16 bases left between them. CDR3 in amino acids: CASSPTSGRGNQPQHF. CDR3 in DNA: TGTGCCAGCAGCCCTACATCCGGTAGGGGCAATCAGCCCCAGCATTTT.

This clone showed up just a few times. V gene TRBV12-5 combines with J gene TRBJ2-3, with a possible D match to TRBD2 (6 bases). This CDR3 comprises 15 residues. Trimming took off 6 bases at V and 0 bases at J, with 13 bases between the two ends. Germline V gene sequence: CDR1 LGHNT, CDR2 FRNRAP. CDR3 nucleotide sequence: TGTGCTAGTGGGGGGACTTCATATAGCACAGATACGCAGTATTTT. Protein: CASGGTSYSTDTQYF.

This sequence joins TRBV28 and TRBJ2-7; tentatively, D is TRBD1 (5 bases). Trimming took 6 bases from V and 0 from J, leaving 12 bases between them. This CDR3 has 14 amino acids. The germline gives CDR1 MDHEN, CDR2 SYDVKM. The CDR3 bases are TGTGCCAGCAGACGCAGGGCCCTCTCCTACGAGCAGTACTTC. Translating gives CASRRRALSYEQYF. Complete variable domain (other parts from reference TRBV28 and TRBJ2-7): DVKVTQSSRYLVKRTGEKVFLECVQDMDHENMFWYRQDPGLGLRLIYFSYDVKMKEKGDIPEGYSVSREKKERFSLILESASTNQTSMYLCASRRRALSYEQYFGPGTRLTVT.

The chain couples TRBV14 to TRBJ2-7; 9 nucleotides line up with TRBD1. Trimming at V came to 1 base and at J to 3 bases, leaving 10 bases not matched to a gene. Germline V gene data show CDR1 as SGHDN and CDR2 as FVKESK. The CDR3 has 17 amino acids. The CDR3 DNA reads as TGTGCCAGCAGCCAAGGAATACTAACAGGGGGCAGCTACGAGCAGTACTTC. Translation gives CASSQGILTGGSYEQYF.

The chain links TRBV30 to TRBJ2-5; 7 nucleotides align to TRBD1. Looked up from germline, CDR1 is GTSNPN and CDR2 is SVGIG (reference sequence). V trimming: 2 bases; J trimming: 2 bases; junction bases outside the gene matches: 5. CDR3 length: 14 residues. CDR3 in amino acids: CAWSPGTAQETQYF. For the CDR3, the DNA is TGTGCCTGGAGTCCCGGGACAGCTCAAGAGACCCAGTACTTC.

This chain joins TRBV30 and TRBJ2-1, with TRBD1 matching over 7 bases. Germline trimming cut 1 base from V and 2 bases from J; bases unmatched to any gene: 5. This CDR3 has 15 amino acids. Germline V CDR1 and CDR2: GTSNPN, SVGIG (reference sequence). CDR3 nucleotide sequence: TGTGCCTGGAGTGACCCGGGACAGACCTACAATGAGCAGTTCTTC. Protein: CAWSDPGQTYNEQFF.